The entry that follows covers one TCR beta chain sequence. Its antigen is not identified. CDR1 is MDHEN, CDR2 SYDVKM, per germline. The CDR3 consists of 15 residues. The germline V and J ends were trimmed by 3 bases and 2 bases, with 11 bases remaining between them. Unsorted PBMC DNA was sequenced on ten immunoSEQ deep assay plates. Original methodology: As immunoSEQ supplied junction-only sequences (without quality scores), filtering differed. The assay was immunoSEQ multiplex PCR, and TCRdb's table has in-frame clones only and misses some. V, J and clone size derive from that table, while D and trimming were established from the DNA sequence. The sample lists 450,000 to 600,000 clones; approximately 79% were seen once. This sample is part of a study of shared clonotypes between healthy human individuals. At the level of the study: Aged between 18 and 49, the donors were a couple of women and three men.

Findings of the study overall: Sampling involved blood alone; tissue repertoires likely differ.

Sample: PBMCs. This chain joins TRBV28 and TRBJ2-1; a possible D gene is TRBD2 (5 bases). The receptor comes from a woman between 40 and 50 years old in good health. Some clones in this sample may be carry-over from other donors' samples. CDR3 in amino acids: CASSFGLAPYNEQFF. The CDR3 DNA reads TGTGCCAGCAGTTTCGGGCTAGCTCCCTACAATGAGCAGTTCTTC.